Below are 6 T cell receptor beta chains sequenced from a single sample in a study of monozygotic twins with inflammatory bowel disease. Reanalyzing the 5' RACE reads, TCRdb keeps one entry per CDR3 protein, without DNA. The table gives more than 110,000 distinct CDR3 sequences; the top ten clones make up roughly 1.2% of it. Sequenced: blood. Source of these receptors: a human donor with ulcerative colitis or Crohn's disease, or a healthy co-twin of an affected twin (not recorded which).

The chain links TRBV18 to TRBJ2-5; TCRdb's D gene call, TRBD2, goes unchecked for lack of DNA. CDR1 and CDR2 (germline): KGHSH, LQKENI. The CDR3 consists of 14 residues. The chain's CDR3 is CASSPLREAETQYF.

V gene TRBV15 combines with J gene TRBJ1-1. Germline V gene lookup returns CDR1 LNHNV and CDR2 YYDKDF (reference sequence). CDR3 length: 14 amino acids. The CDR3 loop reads CATSGRATDTEAFF. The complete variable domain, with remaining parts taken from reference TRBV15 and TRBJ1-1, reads DAMVIQNPRYQVTQFGKPVTLSCSQTLNHNVMYWYQQKSSQAPKLLFHYYDKDFNNEADTPDNFQSRRPNTSFCFLDIRSPGLGDTAMYLCATSGRATDTEAFFGQGTRLTVV.

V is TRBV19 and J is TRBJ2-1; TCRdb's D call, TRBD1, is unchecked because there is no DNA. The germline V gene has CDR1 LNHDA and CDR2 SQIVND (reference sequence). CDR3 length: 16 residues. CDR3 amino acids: CASSQRDRGREDEQFF.

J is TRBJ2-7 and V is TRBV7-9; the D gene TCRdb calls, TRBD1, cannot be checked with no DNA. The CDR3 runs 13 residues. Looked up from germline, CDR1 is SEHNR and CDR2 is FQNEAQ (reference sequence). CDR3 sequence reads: CASSRDRGGEQYF.

The CDR3 here is CAWSHIGRGRVANEKLFF. The chain joins TRBV30 to TRBJ1-4; the D gene TCRdb calls, TRBD1, cannot be checked with no DNA. Germline loops: CDR1 GTSNPN, CDR2 SVGIG (reference sequence). The CDR3 spans 18 residues.

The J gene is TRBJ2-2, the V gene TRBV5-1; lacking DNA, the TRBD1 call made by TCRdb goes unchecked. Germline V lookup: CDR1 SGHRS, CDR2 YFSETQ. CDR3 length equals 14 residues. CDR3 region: CASSGTVGTGELFF.